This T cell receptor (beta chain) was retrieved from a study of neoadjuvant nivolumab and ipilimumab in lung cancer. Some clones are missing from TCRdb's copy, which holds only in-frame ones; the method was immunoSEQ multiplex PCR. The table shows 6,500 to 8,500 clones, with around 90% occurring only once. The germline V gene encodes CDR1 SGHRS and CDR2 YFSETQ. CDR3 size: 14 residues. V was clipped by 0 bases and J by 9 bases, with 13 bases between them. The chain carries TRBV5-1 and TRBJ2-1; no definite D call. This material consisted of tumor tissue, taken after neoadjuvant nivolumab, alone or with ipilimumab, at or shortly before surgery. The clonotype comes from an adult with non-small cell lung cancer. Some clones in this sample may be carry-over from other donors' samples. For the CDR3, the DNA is TGCGCCAGCAGCTTGGGACGAGAGCGCGCTGAGCAGTTCTTC. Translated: CASSLGRERAEQFF.